This T cell receptor beta chain was sequenced during a study of blood T cells in healthy people across ages. Study results and caveats: Long-lived and aged donors differed, with more naive CD4+ cells and higher diversity in the long-lived.

As to this clonotype: Its antigen is still unknown.

For the second PCR, which ran for about 6 to 11 cycles, a sample-barcoded 5' primer and a J-beta primer mix were used. TCRdb passed the 5' RACE reads through MiXCR, listing each CDR3 protein once. The repertoire has fewer than 800,000 distinct CDR3 sequences, around 21% of them found once; the top ten carry 3% to 4.5%. Drawn from each donor were ten milliliters of peripheral blood. The receptor comes from an older man in good health. Sequencing input: blood.

CDR3 loop: CASWAGYNEQFF. Here the CDR3 DNA reads TGTGCCAGTTGGGCGGGCTACAATGAGCAGTTCTTC. This rearrangement joins TRBV6-2 or TRBV6-3 to TRBJ2-1; D is possibly TRBD2 (5 bases). V was pared by 9 bases and J by 3 bases, with 9 bases between. The germline V gene has CDR1 MNHEY and CDR2 SVGEGT. The CDR3 covers 12 residues.